The 8 T cell receptor beta chains presented below share a single source sample, sequenced in a study of shared T cell receptors in the human thymus. Sequenced by immunoSEQ multiplex PCR; TCRdb stores in-frame clones only, minus some. The sample lists over 650,000 clones; about 90% were seen once. This sample also appeared in a second study, on human thymus T cells.

The sample was thymocytes. These receptors were taken from a boy under two years old with a congenital heart defect.

This clone was seen a single time. V and J are TRBV4-3 and TRBJ2-1, with 7 bases lining up with TRBD2. This CDR3 is 18 amino acids long. The V and J ends lost 0 bases and 7 bases, in that order; junction bases with no gene match: 15. In germline, CDR1 is LGHNA, CDR2 YSLEER. The CDR3 protein is CASSQESGRASGLNEQFF. The CDR3 nucleotides read TGCGCCAGCAGCCAAGAAAGTGGGCGGGCTAGCGGTTTAAATGAGCAGTTCTTC.

The chain recombines TRBV5-1 with TRBJ2-7; a possible D gene is TRBD1 (5 bases). The V and J ends lost 6 bases and 3 bases respectively, with 16 bases between them. The CDR3 is 14 residues long. CDR1 is SGHRS, CDR2 YFSETQ, per germline. The CDR3 nucleotides read TGCGCCAGCAACGCGGACACTGAGTACTACGAGCAGTACTTC. It is translated as CASNADTEYYEQYF.

The chain combines TRBV5-1 with TRBJ2-1; D call uncertain. Germline-derived CDR1 and CDR2 are SGHRS and YFSETQ. The CDR3 runs 14 residues. Trimming shortened V by 4 bases and J by 7 bases, and 15 bases separated the two germline ends. CDR3 in amino acids: CASSPGVPVNEQFF. The CDR3 DNA reads as TGCGCCAGCAGCCCCGGTGTCCCGGTAAATGAGCAGTTCTTC.

The chain links TRBV5-1 to TRBJ1-1, with D possibly TRBD1 on 5 matching bases. The V end lost 0 bases, the J end lost 2 bases, and 20 bases lay between the germline ends. This CDR3 spans 18 amino acids. CDR1 is SGHRS and CDR2 is YFSETQ in the germline V gene. As DNA, the CDR3 is TGCGCCAGCAGCTTGGCCGCCGGTGGTCCAGGGATCAACACTGAAGCTTTCTTT. Amino acid sequence: CASSLAAGGPGINTEAFF.

The V gene is TRBV7-8, the J gene TRBJ2-1, with 8 bases that match TRBD2. Per germline, CDR1 SGHVS and CDR2 FQNEAQ. The CDR3 covers 16 residues. V gave up 1 base and J gave up 1 base; unmatched junction bases: 3. CDR3: CASSLVTSESYNEQFF. CDR3 DNA: TGTGCCAGCAGCTTAGTGACTAGCGAATCCTACAATGAGCAGTTCTTC.

This chain joins TRBV9 and TRBJ2-1; D tentatively fits TRBD1 or TRBD2 (10 bases each). Germline values: CDR1 SGDLS, CDR2 YYNGEE. V lost 4 bases and J lost 10, with 33 bases in between. This CDR3 contains 19 residues. The chain's CDR3 is CASSIRDRGVEREGGEQFF. DNA for the CDR3: TGTGCCAGCAGCATACGGGACAGGGGAGTCGAGCGGGAGGGTGGGGAGCAGTTCTTC.

The chain employs TRBV5-6 and TRBJ1-5, with D unresolved. There are 16 residues in the CDR3. In germline, CDR1 is SGHDT, CDR2 YYEEEE. Trimming shortened V by 0 bases and J by 2 bases, and 12 bases separated the two germline ends. The CDR3 sequence: CASSLGAPRGNQPQHF. For the CDR3, the DNA is TGTGCCAGCAGCTTGGGAGCCCCGAGGGGCAATCAGCCCCAGCATTTT. The full variable domain, completed using reference TRBV5-6 and TRBJ1-5, is DAGVTQSPTHLIKTRGQQVTLRCSPKSGHDTVSWYQQALGQGPQFIFQYYEEEERQRGNFPDRFSGHQFPNYSSELNVNALLLGDSALYLCASSLGAPRGNQPQHFGDGTRLSIL.

This sequence joins TRBV28 and TRBJ1-5, with D perhaps matching TRBD1 (6 bases). The CDR3 totals 18 residues. The V end lost 1 base, the J end lost 0 bases, and 16 bases lay between the germline ends. Looked up from germline, CDR1 is MDHEN and CDR2 is SYDVKM. The CDR3 sequence: CASSLSIQGQYSNQPQHF. CDR3 sequence (DNA): TGTGCCAGCAGTTTATCGATCCAGGGGCAATATAGCAATCAGCCCCAGCATTTT.